Each of the 29 T cell receptor beta chains below was sequenced from the same sample in a study of regulatory T cells in long-lasting Graves disease. Time point denoted: newly diagnosed GD, antithyroid drugs for less than 3 months. PBMC-extracted RNA yielded the TCR library. CDR3 regions were amplified by Arm-PCR using iRepertoire HTBI primers to build TCR beta libraries. TCRdb called the multiplex PCR reads again in MiXCR, with one record for every CDR3 protein. There are about 530,000 distinct CDR3 sequences in the sample; around 16% occur only once, and more than 20% lies in the top ten. These same records also appear under a second study, on T cells in Graves' hyperthyroidism and ophthalmopathy.

Sequences were derived from peripheral blood mononuclear cells (PBMCs), sampled at new diagnosis, from a patient treated with antithyroid drugs. Receptors originate from a woman aged 40-65 years with Graves disease.

This chain joins TRBV11-2 and TRBJ1-1, with D perhaps matching TRBD1 (6 bases). V lost 5 bases and J lost 6, with 13 bases in between. The CDR3 consists of 13 residues. Germline values: CDR1 SGHAT, CDR2 FQNNGV. CDR3 residues: CASSRPQGSEAFF. DNA for the CDR3: TGTGCCAGCAGCCGCCCCCAGGGGTCTGAAGCTTTCTTT.

CDR3 sequence reads: CASSSPGQGRTEAFF. The DNA for the CDR3 is TGCGCCAGCAGCAGCCCCGGACAGGGGAGGACTGAAGCTTTCTTT. The chain uses TRBV4-1 and TRBJ1-1; TRBD1 matches at 9 bases. Germline V gene lookup returns CDR1 MGHRA and CDR2 YSYEKL. V was pared by 5 bases and J by 5 bases, with 9 bases of the junction left unmatched. The CDR3 covers 15 residues.

A few counts support this clonotype. The J gene is TRBJ1-2, the V gene TRBV12-3 or TRBV12-4, with D possibly being TRBD1 (6 bases). This CDR3 comprises 15 residues. V lost 6 bases, J lost 4 bases, and 18 bases lay in between. CDR3 amino acids: CASSRGAGATYGYTF. The CDR3 coding sequence is TGTGCCAGCAGCCGGGGGGCAGGGGCAACCTATGGCTACACCTTC.

The chain has TRBV24-1 and TRBJ2-2; no clear D gene. The CDR3 runs to 14 residues. Trimming took off 4 bases at V and 1 base at J, with 6 bases between the two ends. CDR1 and CDR2 from the germline V gene are KGHDR and SFDVKD. CDR3: CATSDSWNTGELFF. The CDR3 nucleotides are TGTGCCACCAGTGACTCTTGGAACACCGGGGAGCTGTTTTTT.

This clonotype was detected many times. The J gene is TRBJ2-7, the V gene TRBV9; D possibly corresponds to TRBD1 (6 bases). Germline CDR1 SGDLS, CDR2 YYNGEE. The CDR3 runs 15 residues. V dropped 1 base and J dropped 0 bases, with 11 bases sitting between them. The CDR3 nucleotides are TGTGCCAGCAGCGTATCATGGGGGCACTCCTACGAGCAGTACTTC. This encodes CASSVSWGHSYEQYF.

CDR3 in DNA: TGTGCCAGCAGCACTCTAGCGGAGCAGTTCTTC. This codes for CASSTLAEQFF. This chain uses TRBV7-2 with TRBJ2-1, with D maybe TRBD2 (6 bases). The CDR3 sequence is 11 residues long. V lost 5 bases and J 10 bases, leaving 9 bases between the germline ends. Per germline, CDR1 SGHTA and CDR2 FQGNSA.

Of note for this clonotype: Because the CDR3 is missing its conserved closing phenylalanine or tryptophan, this is likely a read error. V is TRBV20-1 and J is TRBJ2-7; D may be TRBD2 (5 bases). This CDR3 comprises 15 residues. Trimming removed 6 bases at V and 0 bases at J, with 18 bases between. From germline, CDR1 is DFQATT and CDR2 SNEGSKA (reference sequence). For the CDR3, the DNA is TGCAGTGCCCCAGCCGAAGGGAGCAACTCCTACGAGCAGTACTCC. It is translated as CSAPAEGSNSYEQYS.

This clonotype showed up many times. CDR3 DNA: TGTGCCAGCAGCCAAGGGCAGGGCTGGGAAAAACTGTTTTTT. It codes for CASSQGQGWEKLFF. The chain combines TRBV3-1 with TRBJ1-4, with D possibly TRBD1 on 5 matching bases. This CDR3 region has 14 residues. V was shortened by 1 base and J by 8 bases, with 11 bases between the two germline ends. Per the germline V gene, CDR1 is LGHDT and CDR2 is YNNKEL (reference sequence).

This clonotype appeared a few times. This sequence joins TRBV7-9 and TRBJ2-3, with 10 bases identical to TRBD2. The V gene end was trimmed by 1 base and the J gene end by 4 bases; junction bases not matched to a gene: 5. The length of the CDR3 is 16 residues. Germline CDR1 is SEHNR and CDR2 is FQNEAQ (reference sequence). CDR3 nucleotides: TGTGCCAGCAGCTTAGTTAGCGGGGGGCCCGCAGATACGCAGTATTTT. As protein: CASSLVSGGPADTQYF.

CDR3 amino acids: CASSGGQGGGYTF. The CDR3 nucleotides read TGTGCCAGCAGCGGAGGACAGGGAGGTGGCTACACCTTC. The chain uses TRBV3-1 and TRBJ1-2; TRBD1 agrees at 8 bases. The CDR3 consists of 13 residues. The germline V gene encodes CDR1 LGHDT and CDR2 YNNKEL (reference sequence). Trimming at V came to 5 bases and at J to 7 bases, leaving 6 bases not matched to a gene.

In its sample, this clonotype was seen many times. The rearrangement links TRBV2 to TRBJ1-2; tentatively, D is TRBD1 (5 bases). The ends were cut back, 6 bases at V and 4 bases at J, with 15 bases in the middle. CDR1 and CDR2 (germline): SNHLY, FYNNEI. CDR3 length: 14 residues. The CDR3 reads CASREQGGIYGYTF. The CDR3 coding sequence is TGTGCCAGCAGAGAGCAGGGTGGAATCTATGGCTACACCTTC.

This clonotype was found many times. The rearrangement joins TRBV20-1 to TRBJ1-1; no reliable D call. The germline V gene has CDR1 DFQATT and CDR2 SNEGSKA (reference sequence). This CDR3 comprises 12 residues. The V and J ends lost 6 bases and 3 bases respectively, with 11 bases between them. The CDR3 DNA is TGCAGTGCATTACGTGGGGACACTGAAGCTTTCTTT. It specifies CSALRGDTEAFF.

This clonotype was seen a handful of times. The V call is TRBV9, the J call TRBJ2-5, with D possibly matching TRBD1 (7 bases). Germline V gene lookup returns CDR1 SGDLS and CDR2 YYNGEE. V was cut by 2 bases and J by 3 bases, with 14 bases left in between. The length of the CDR3 is 15 residues. The CDR3 protein is CASSVWQGGEETQYF. Written as DNA, the CDR3 is TGTGCCAGCAGCGTCTGGCAGGGGGGCGAAGAGACCCAGTACTTC.

This clonotype has a count of ten or more. The V call is TRBV3-1, the J call TRBJ2-7; 10 bases match TRBD2. Trimming cost V 7 bases and J 6 bases; bases outside gene matches: 6. The CDR3 consists of 13 residues. Germline V CDR1 and CDR2: LGHDT, YNNKEL (reference sequence). CDR3 DNA sequence: TGTGCCAGCATGGTAGCGGGGGGAAGCGAGCAGTACTTC. Its protein product is CASMVAGGSEQYF.

The V gene is TRBV2, the J gene TRBJ1-2, with D possibly being TRBD1 (6 bases). CDR3 length: 13 residues. V lost 4 bases to trimming and J lost 8 bases, with 14 bases between them. Germline CDR1 SNHLY, CDR2 FYNNEI. DNA for the CDR3: TGTGCCAGCAGTGGACAGGTCGGGGGGGGCTACACCTTC. This translates into CASSGQVGGGYTF.

This clonotype has just a few counts. The V call is TRBV5-1, the J call TRBJ1-1, with TRBD1 matching 7 bases. This CDR3 has 14 amino acids. Germline CDR1 SGHRS, CDR2 YFSETQ. V was pared by 0 bases and J by 5 bases, with 4 bases of the junction left unmatched. DNA of the CDR3: TGCGCCAGCAGCTTGGAACAGGGGAGGACTGAAGCTTTCTTT. Its translation: CASSLEQGRTEAFF.

This clonotype was observed at least ten times. The genes are TRBV2 and TRBJ2-7; the D is unclear. V was shortened by 5 bases and J by 2 bases, with 13 bases between the two germline ends. The germline V gene encodes CDR1 SNHLY and CDR2 FYNNEI. This CDR3 has 14 amino acids. CDR3: CASSIGRPPYEQYF. The DNA for the CDR3 is TGTGCCAGCAGTATCGGCAGGCCGCCCTACGAGCAGTACTTC. The full variable domain, completed using reference TRBV2 and TRBJ2-7, is EPEVTQTPSHQVTQMGQEVILRCVPISNHLYFYWYRQILGQKVEFLVSFYNNEISEKSEIFDDQFSVERPDGSNFTLKIRSTKLEDSAMYFCASSIGRPPYEQYFGPGTRLTVT.

This clonotype was seen many times. This rearrangement joins TRBV6-2 or TRBV6-3 to TRBJ1-2, with TRBD1 as a possible D gene (5 bases). Germline V gives CDR1 MNHEY, CDR2 SVGEGT. This CDR3 is built from 12 residues. V was cut by 4 bases and J by 4 bases, with 7 bases left in between. The CDR3 sequence: CASSSGFYGYTF. In nucleotides, the CDR3 is TGTGCCAGCAGTTCAGGGTTCTATGGCTACACCTTC.

This clonotype was found many times. J is TRBJ2-4 and V is TRBV3-1; TRBD1 aligns across 8 bases. Germline V gene data show CDR1 as LGHDT and CDR2 as YNNKEL (reference sequence). The CDR3 spans 15 residues. J gave up 8 bases and V 1 base, and 7 bases lay outside the gene matches. CDR3 region: CASSQARDRIDIQYF. CDR3 DNA sequence: TGTGCCAGCAGCCAAGCTAGGGACAGGATCGACATTCAGTACTTC.

CDR3 residues: CASRLSDRADTEAFF. The CDR3 DNA reads as TGTGCCAGCCGATTGTCAGACAGGGCGGACACTGAAGCTTTCTTT. This chain joins TRBV6-4 and TRBJ1-1; 7 bases fit TRBD1. V shed 8 bases and J 3 bases; nucleotides not matched to a gene: 12. Per the germline V gene, CDR1 is MRHNA and CDR2 is SNTAGT. This CDR3 spans 15 amino acids.

This clonotype was seen many times. This chain connects TRBV5-8 to TRBJ1-1, with D possibly matching TRBD1 (5 bases). The CDR3 totals 14 residues. Germline values: CDR1 SGHTS, CDR2 YDEGEE. Trimming stripped 2 bases from V and 0 bases from J, with 8 bases between. The CDR3, as DNA: TGTGCCAGCAGCTTCTCCAGGGTGAACACTGAAGCTTTCTTT. It yields the protein CASSFSRVNTEAFF.

This clonotype showed up just a few times. This chain connects TRBV5-4 to TRBJ2-2; TRBD2 might be the D (6 bases). Germline V lookup: CDR1 SGHNT, CDR2 YYREEE (reference sequence). The CDR3 runs to 15 residues. The V end was cut by 1 base, the J end by 2 bases, with 9 bases between. The DNA of the CDR3 is TGTGCCAGCAGCTTGTGGGGGGTAAACACCGGGGAGCTGTTTTTT. Translated, it gives CASSLWGVNTGELFF.

This clonotype was observed at least ten times. The rearrangement joins TRBV28 to TRBJ1-1, with a weak D call TRBD1 (6 bases). V lost 6 bases and J 1 base, leaving 12 bases between the germline ends. CDR3 length: 14 amino acids. The germline V gene encodes CDR1 MDHEN and CDR2 SYDVKM. This CDR3 is CASSPSTGNTEAFF. The DNA of the CDR3 is TGTGCCAGCAGCCCATCGACAGGGAACACTGAAGCTTTCTTT.

J is TRBJ1-3 and V is TRBV7-6; D is possibly TRBD1 (5 bases). Looked up from germline, CDR1 is SGHVS and CDR2 is FNYEAQ. Trimming pared 4 bases from V and 0 bases from J, leaving 10 bases between. The length of the CDR3 is 15 residues. The CDR3 DNA follows: TGTGCCAGCAGCTCACCGACAGTCTCTGGAAACACCATATATTTT. It is translated as CASSSPTVSGNTIYF.

Ten or more counts support this clonotype. V usage is TRBV5-5 and J usage is TRBJ1-4; 9 nucleotides align to TRBD1. CDR3 length equals 15 residues. Losses at the gene ends were 3 bases for V and 8 bases for J; bases not matched to a gene: 8. The germline V gene encodes CDR1 SGHKS and CDR2 YYEKEE (reference sequence). CDR3 sequence (DNA): TGTGCCAGCAGCTCTCCGGGACAGGGAAGCGAAAAACTGTTTTTT. Translation: CASSSPGQGSEKLFF.

The CDR3 nucleotides read TGTGCCAGCTCACCCGGGGCACCCTCTGGAAACACCATATATTTT. Its protein is CASSPGAPSGNTIYF. The genes are TRBV18 and TRBJ1-3, with D perhaps matching TRBD1 (5 bases). Germline loops: CDR1 KGHSH, CDR2 LQKENI. V gave up 3 bases and J gave up 0 bases, with 9 bases separating them. The CDR3 contains 15 residues.

This sequence joins TRBV19 and TRBJ1-2; D possibly corresponds to TRBD1 (5 bases). Trimming stripped 10 bases from V and 6 bases from J, with 18 bases between. The germline gives CDR1 LNHDA, CDR2 SQIVND (reference sequence). This CDR3 contains 13 residues. CDR3 loop: CATCQTEGNGYTF. The CDR3 DNA reads TGTGCCACCTGTCAGACAGAGGGGAATGGCTACACCTTC.

This clonotype appeared once. A much more abundant neighbour one base away suggests this may be a read error. The gene calls are TRBV11-2 and TRBJ2-7, with D unresolved. This CDR3 contains 12 residues. CDR1 and CDR2 (germline): SGHAT, FQNNGV. The chain's CDR3 is CASGLDAYEQYF. In nucleotides, the CDR3 is TGTGCCAGCGGCTTAGACGCGTACGAGCAGTACTTC.

In its sample, this clonotype was seen many times. The chain joins TRBV2 to TRBJ1-5; D remains ambiguous. The germline V and J ends were trimmed by 7 bases and 2 bases, with 12 bases remaining between them. This CDR3 comprises 14 residues. The germline CDR1 and CDR2 sequences are SNHLY and FYNNEI. CDR3 in amino acids: CASTGGSGNQPQHF. In DNA form, the CDR3 reads TGTGCCAGCACCGGCGGCAGTGGCAATCAGCCCCAGCATTTT.